The clone carrying this T cell receptor beta chain was counted a few times. Trimming shortened V by 4 bases and J by 1 base, and 11 bases separated the two germline ends. This CDR3 region has 15 residues. Germline V gene sequence: CDR1 SGHVS, CDR2 FQNEAQ. This record belongs to a study of cytomegalovirus exposure and HLA in healthy donors. The PCR was carried out with 60 Vbeta primers and 13 Jbeta primers. Measured with immunoSEQ multiplex PCR; TCRdb has only the in-frame clones, and not every one. The sample has more than 65,000 clones, about 74% seen once. The chain employs TRBV7-8 and TRBJ2-1; D possibly corresponds to TRBD2 (5 bases). Material for sequencing was PBMCs. The sequence was obtained from a woman aged 55-69 years in good health and CMV-seropositive. The CDR3 loop reads CASSSTRGSYNEQFF. The CDR3 DNA sequence: TGTGCCAGCAGCTCGACCCGGGGATCCTACAATGAGCAGTTCTTC.